The 4 T cell receptor beta chains in this list originate from one sample, sequenced in a study of T cells in Graves' hyperthyroidism and ophthalmopathy. Researchers took RNA transcripts and amplified the TCR beta CDR3 regions from them. The HTBI set primed first-round TCR CDR3 RT-PCR. TCRdb used MiXCR to reprocess the multiplex PCR reads, holding one entry per CDR3 protein. In the table there are 490,000 or so distinct CDR3 sequences, over 35% of which are singletons. Input material: peripheral blood or thyroid tissue (not recorded which). Receptors were obtained from an adult woman with Graves' disease, either hyperthyroidism or ophthalmopathy (not recorded which).

The chain recombines TRBV10-2 with TRBJ2-5, with D hard to call. Per the germline V gene, CDR1 is WSHSY and CDR2 is SAAADI. V was trimmed by 3 bases and J by 1 base, leaving 3 bases between them. This CDR3 region has 12 residues. The CDR3 reads CASSDIQETQYF. Here the CDR3 DNA reads TGCGCCAGCAGTGACATCCAAGAGACCCAGTACTTC.

V and J are TRBV7-8 and TRBJ2-3; no definite D call. Deletions cut 4 bases from V and 6 bases from J, with 14 bases between. Germline assignment: CDR1 SGHVS and CDR2 FQNEAQ. The length of the CDR3 is 14 residues. The CDR3 region is CASSSTTPSDTQYF. DNA of the CDR3: TGTGCCAGCAGCTCTACTACCCCCAGTGATACGCAGTATTTT.

This clonotype was recorded a few times. This sequence joins TRBV24-1 and TRBJ2-7; TRBD1 matches 10 bases. The V gene's germline CDR1 is KGHDR and CDR2 SFDVKD. There are 14 residues in the CDR3. V dropped 10 bases and J dropped 7; count of bases not matched to a gene: 12. The DNA of the CDR3 is TGTGCCACAGGGGGACAGGGGATTTTGGATGAGCAGTACTTC. As protein: CATGGQGILDEQYF.

The chain employs TRBV7-9 and TRBJ1-1; no clear D gene. V was pared by 0 bases and J by 2 bases, with 7 bases between. CDR3 size: 14 residues. Germline CDR1 reads SEHNR; CDR2 reads FQNEAQ (reference sequence). The CDR3 DNA is TGTGCCAGCAGCTTAGCGTTAGCAAACACTGAAGCTTTCTTT. This gives the protein CASSLALANTEAFF.